This passage covers 14 T cell receptor beta chains from one sample sequenced in a study of T cell responses to AZD1222 COVID-19 vaccine (TCRdb year 2021). Interpreted using the paper, the time point label stands for: about 28 days (+/-7) after the second vaccine dose. Libraries were made using the immunoSEQ multiplex PCR assay. TCRdb retrieved this table from immuneACCESS and kept in-frame rearrangements only. Not all clones are present; in checked studies, unresolved V genes account for under half, and no reason is known for the remainder. For this sample there are 100,000 to 140,000 clones; about 90% appear just once. The ten largest clones capture roughly 6.2% of the sample. The sequenced sample was peripheral blood, obtained 28 days after the second AZD1222 dose. The source of these receptors is an adult who received the AZD1222 COVID-19 vaccine.

This chain connects TRBV7-8 to TRBJ2-5; 10 positions match TRBD2. Germline CDR1 reads SGHVS; CDR2 reads FQNEAQ. J was trimmed by 5 bases and V by 2 bases; bases with no gene match: 8. The CDR3 spans 16 residues. Here the CDR3 reads CASSLWLAGVGETQYF. The DNA for the CDR3 is TGTGCCAGCAGCTTATGGCTAGCGGGAGTAGGGGAGACCCAGTACTTC.

This clone was detected a few times. The chain joins TRBV6-2 or TRBV6-3 to TRBJ2-7; TRBD2 matches at 10 bases. Germline CDR1 reads MNHEY; CDR2 reads SVGEGT. CDR3 length: 15 amino acids. J lost 2 bases, V lost 4 bases, and 5 bases had no gene match. CDR3 protein: CASSSAGGGTYEQYF. CDR3 DNA sequence: TGTGCCAGCAGTTCAGCGGGAGGGGGGACCTACGAGCAGTACTTC.

This rearrangement joins TRBV27 to TRBJ1-5; a weak D match, TRBD1 (6 bases). Germline loops: CDR1 MNHEY, CDR2 SMNVEV (reference sequence). The V end lost 2 bases, the J end lost 2 bases, and 10 bases lay between the germline ends. The CDR3 runs 15 residues. In DNA form, the CDR3 reads TGTGCCAGCAGTTTAAAGGGGGGTGGCAATCAGCCCCAGCATTTT. Its translation is CASSLKGGGNQPQHF.

The V gene is TRBV3-1 (or the pseudogene TRBV3-2), the J gene TRBJ1-4; TRBD1 is a possible D gene (5 bases). Trimming shortened V by 4 bases and J by 3 bases, and 12 bases separated the two germline ends. Germline V lookup: CDR1 LGHDT, CDR2 YNNKEL (reference sequence). CDR3 length: 15 amino acids. The CDR3 here is CASSPSGVSNEKLFF. The CDR3 DNA sequence: TGTGCCAGCAGCCCTTCGGGGGTGTCTAATGAAAAACTGTTTTTT.

This clone was picked up one time. This chain connects TRBV12-3 or TRBV12-4 to TRBJ2-7; D may be TRBD1 (6 bases). The CDR3 runs to 13 residues. V was pared by 6 bases and J by 3 bases, with 12 bases between. The CDR3 is CASRLGQYYEQYF. CDR3 DNA: TGTGCCAGCAGGCTGGGACAATACTACGAGCAGTACTTC.

The chain recombines TRBV11-2 with TRBJ1-2; TRBD1 might be the D (5 bases). Germline V gene sequence: CDR1 SGHAT, CDR2 FQNNGV. V lost 1 base and J 7 bases, leaving 19 bases between the germline ends. This CDR3 is 16 amino acids long. CDR3 region: CASSLGLQRDRRGYTF. CDR3 nucleotide sequence: TGTGCCAGCAGCTTAGGTCTGCAGAGGGACCGACGTGGCTACACCTTC. Full variable domain (remainder filled in from reference TRBV11-2 and TRBJ1-2): EAGVAQSPRYKIIEKRQSVAFWCNPISGHATLYWYQQILGQGPKLLIQFQNNGVVDDSQLPKDRFSAERLKGVDSTLKIQPAKLEDSAVYLCASSLGLQRDRRGYTFGSGTRLTVV.

V gene TRBV28 combines with J gene TRBJ2-7; D is perhaps TRBD1 (6 bases). CDR1 and CDR2 (germline): MDHEN, SYDVKM. The CDR3 covers 14 residues. The V end lost 3 bases, the J end lost 3 bases, and 12 bases lay between the germline ends. The CDR3 loop is CASSFGHRVYEQYF. The CDR3 DNA follows: TGTGCCAGCAGTTTCGGTCACAGGGTCTACGAGCAGTACTTC.

The chain has TRBV4-1 and TRBJ1-5, with 9 bases matching TRBD1. Germline CDR1 reads MGHRA; CDR2 reads YSYEKL. The V and J ends lost 3 bases and 4 bases, in that order; junction bases with no gene match: 7. The CDR3 spans 16 residues. The CDR3 bases are TGCGCCAGCAGCCATATTACAGGGGGCCTTAATCAGCCCCAGCATTTT. Residues: CASSHITGGLNQPQHF.

The rearrangement uses TRBV7-9 and TRBJ1-2; no definite D call. The germline gives CDR1 SEHNR, CDR2 FQNEAQ (reference sequence). V lost 2 bases, J lost 2 bases, and 6 bases lay in between. There are 13 residues in the CDR3. CDR3 protein: CASSLKLNYGYTF. The CDR3 nucleotides are TGTGCCAGCAGCTTAAAGTTAAACTATGGCTACACCTTC.

The rearrangement uses TRBV2 and TRBJ1-3; D is unresolved. Trimming left V 7 bases short and J 0 bases short, with 13 bases between. Looked up from germline, CDR1 is SNHLY and CDR2 is FYNNEI. The CDR3 has 15 residues. The CDR3 sequence: CASKDGDLSGNTIYF. The CDR3 nucleotides read TGTGCCAGCAAGGACGGTGACCTCTCTGGAAACACCATATATTTT. The full variable domain, with the rest looked up from reference TRBV2 and TRBJ1-3, is EPEVTQTPSHQVTQMGQEVILRCVPISNHLYFYWYRQILGQKVEFLVSFYNNEISEKSEIFDDQFSVERPDGSNFTLKIRSTKLEDSAMYFCASKDGDLSGNTIYFGEGSWLTVV.

This clone appeared a few times. This CDR3 reads CASGTLNSEQFF. CDR3 nucleotide sequence: TGTGCCAGCGGGACTCTTAATAGTGAGCAGTTCTTC. The chain recombines TRBV6-5 with TRBJ2-1; possible D gene TRBD2, 6 bases. Germline CDR1 MNHEY, CDR2 SVGAGI. The CDR3 is made up of 12 amino acids. With 8 bases removed from V and 9 bases from J, the gap between germline ends came to 14 bases.

This chain links TRBV6-5 with TRBJ2-3; D uncertain. This CDR3 comprises 15 residues. V dropped 7 bases and J dropped 3 bases, with 17 bases sitting between them. Germline CDR1 is MNHEY and CDR2 is SVGAGI. The CDR3 bases are TGTGCCAGCACCGATTTCGGCGGCCGGACAGATACGCAGTATTTT. Its translation: CASTDFGGRTDTQYF.

This clone was recorded once. The chain has TRBV5-5 and TRBJ2-7, with D unresolved. V was pared by 0 bases and J by 6 bases, with 7 bases between. The CDR3 extends over 12 amino acids. CDR1 is SGHKS, CDR2 YYEKEE, per germline (reference sequence). The CDR3 protein is CASSLVLGEQYF. CDR3 DNA sequence: TGTGCCAGCAGCTTGGTTCTGGGCGAGCAGTACTTC.

The chain recombines TRBV7-2 with TRBJ2-1; 13 nucleotides align to TRBD2. The germline gives CDR1 SGHTA, CDR2 FQGNSA. The junction had 5 bases not matched to a gene; V was cut back by 5 bases and J by 4 bases. The CDR3 is made up of 16 amino acids. CDR3 DNA: TGTGCCAGCAGCCATCAGACTAGCGGGAGGTACAATGAGCAGTTCTTC. Its protein product is CASSHQTSGRYNEQFF.